A selection of T cell receptor beta chains follows, all from one sample in a study of blood T cell repertoires in COVID-19. Method: immunoSEQ multiplex PCR; TCRdb's copy keeps in-frame clones and lacks some. The sample includes about 320,000 clones, approximately 85% of them seen just once. Sequences were obtained from peripheral blood. These receptors were obtained from a human donor in a cohort sampled during active COVID-19. CDR3s include the opening cysteine and the closing phenylalanine or tryptophan. Part of the rows lack a size; the others show once, few, many or a class for expanded clones.

V gene	clone size	CDR3 protein
TRBV10-2	NA	CASSERQNTEAFF
TRBV2	NA	CASSEAEGTGDFCTF
TRBV10-2	NA	CASSESGAGPEKLFF
TRBV5-4	NA	CASSLKDPPRRAFF
TRBV9	few	CATSLLHSTDTQYF
TRBV11-3	NA	CASSPAGGPADTQYF
TRBV7-2	NA	CASSLTGPDTQYF
TRBV20-1	NA	CSASLLGLAGGHVPDTQYF
TRBV10-3	NA	CAISEGGGAGYTF
TRBV11-3	NA	CASSFRGGDRGSQPQHF
TRBV30	NA	CACASGTGSTDTQYF
TRBV5-5	NA	CASSFPQGSNYGYTF
TRBV29-1	NA	CSARTGVTDTQYF
TRBV10-1	NA	CASSESLAGAYSNTGELFF
TRBV6-1	NA	CASSESGQGTGYTF
TRBV12-5	NA	CASGLTPDKETQYF
TRBV6-5	NA	CASSSDGTTNEKLFF
TRBV30	few	CACAHTGVLGYTF
TRBV29-1	NA	CSVSFGNSNQPQHF
TRBV7-2	NA	CASSSPLRAGETQYF
TRBV7-6	NA	CASSLGIAGPSYEQYF
TRBV29-1	NA	CSVEITGQGYEQYF
TRBV7-8	NA	CASSFRGLNEQYF
TRBV6-5	NA	CASSYSGQGVGYGYTF
TRBV19	NA	CASSVAQQSEKLFF
TRBV5-1	NA	CASSSPIGSAGTGELFF
TRBV7-3	NA	CASSLNGPGLAGDRPTDTQYF
TRBV6-6	NA	CASSPRQGGGGGTEAFF
TRBV7-2	NA	CASSSPAWGDTIYF
TRBV7-9	NA	CASTWGGTGHTGELFF
TRBV12-3/TRBV12-4	NA	CASSYVSPDTQYF
TRBV7-9	NA	CASSLSKHIYNEQFF
TRBV24-1	NA	CATSDLGQGSGNEQFF
TRBV5-1	NA	CASSLRGQGYNEQFF
TRBV12-3/TRBV12-4	once	CASTSGGEGKLFF
TRBV15	NA	CATSSGQGNSPLHF
TRBV20-1	once	CSASRGRRTEAFF
TRBV12-5	few	CASGLVLAGTSGVPTYEQYF
TRBV12-3/TRBV12-4	many	CASSFDSNTEAFF
TRBV6-5	NA	CASSYSTSGETQYF
TRBV3-1/TRBV3-2	NA	CASSDRAGANVLTF
TRBV19	NA	CASNLPSLVNQPQHF
TRBV2	NA	CASSATDLYGYTF
TRBV30	once	CAGFGQGDEKLFF
TRBV7-9	NA	CASSPFTDTQYF
TRBV5-1	NA	CASSAQPGQNEKLFF
TRBV24-1	NA	CATSGGHSGEQFF
TRBV19	NA	CASSIAGQENSPLHF
TRBV6-5	once	CASRGGFRGTEAFF
TRBV6-1	NA	CASSEIWGGETQYF
TRBV12-5	NA	CASGLQTDYGYTF
TRBV24-1	NA	CATSPSGREHSTEAFF
TRBV9	NA	CASSVAGQGNGNTIYF
TRBV5-1	NA	CASSLDRGVNTEAFF
TRBV30	NA	CASSGGLNTEAFF
TRBV18	NA	CASSLSGFEQYF
TRBV27	NA	CASSLTPGQLTEAFF